Listed below are T cell receptor beta chains from one sample, sequenced in a study of blood T cell repertoires in COVID-19. Profiled with immunoSEQ multiplex PCR; TCRdb holds only in-frame clones, not every one. The data contain about 250,000 clones, 85% to 90% of them singletons. The specimen sequenced was peripheral blood. These receptors originate from an elderly man with acute or convalescent COVID-19. CDR3s include the opening cysteine and the closing phenylalanine or tryptophan. Each record gives: V gene, D gene, clone size, J gene, CDR3 protein, CDR3 DNA. D genes are given only for firm matches. Size values are once, few and many counts, or a class for expanded clones, and some rows have none.

>TRBV7-8|-|-|TRBJ2-5
CASSLKTLVGGTQYF
TGTGCCAGCAGCTTAAAGACCCTTGTAGGAGGGACCCAGTACTTC
>TRBV7-8|-|-|TRBJ2-5
CASSKLALGTQYF
TGTGCCAGCAGCAAGCTAGCCCTCGGGACCCAGTACTTC
>TRBV2|-|-|TRBJ2-2
CASSLHQNTGELFF
TGTGCCAGCAGTTTACACCAGAACACCGGGGAGCTGTTTTTT
>TRBV18|TRBD1|-|TRBJ2-7
CASSPGQDIYEQYF
TGTGCCAGCTCACCGGGACAGGACATATACGAGCAGTACTTC
>TRBV6-6|-|-|TRBJ1-1
CASSYFRGLNTEAFF
TGTGCCAGCAGTTACTTCAGGGGCCTGAACACTGAAGCTTTCTTT
>TRBV2|-|many|TRBJ2-5
CASSGPAGTIGETQYF
TGTGCCAGCAGTGGCCCCGCCGGGACAATAGGAGAGACCCAGTACTTC
>TRBV7-8|-|-|TRBJ2-2
CASSLRGITGELFF
TGTGCCAGCAGCTTAAGAGGAATCACCGGGGAGCTGTTTTTT
>TRBV24-1|-|-|TRBJ1-3
CATSDYGDVWGAGNTIYF
TGTGCCACCAGTGATTATGGGGATGTGTGGGGAGCTGGAAACACCATATATTTT
>TRBV6-4|TRBD1|-|TRBJ1-6
CASSTGVLGSPLHF
TGTGCCAGCAGTACAGGGGTATTAGGTTCACCCCTCCACTTT
>TRBV19|TRBD1|-|TRBJ1-2
CASSRGLGQGNYGYTF
TGTGCCAGTAGCCGCGGTTTGGGACAGGGGAACTATGGCTACACCTTC
>TRBV5-1|-|-|TRBJ2-2
CASMGRDLIYTGELFF
TGCGCCAGCATGGGCCGGGACTTAATCTACACCGGGGAGCTGTTTTTT
>TRBV14|-|-|TRBJ1-1
CASSQGGSSEAFF
TGTGCCAGCAGCCAGGGCGGGAGCTCTGAAGCTTTCTTT
>TRBV6-2/TRBV6-3|TRBD1|-|TRBJ2-1
CASSYATGVVYEQFF
TGTGCCAGCAGTTATGCGACAGGGGTGGTATATGAGCAGTTCTTC
>TRBV6-6|-|few|TRBJ1-5
CASSLDRDPNQPQHF
TGTGCCAGCAGTTTAGACAGAGATCCCAATCAGCCCCAGCATTTT
>TRBV6-5|-|-|TRBJ1-6
CASSRTGNSPLHF
TGTGCCAGCAGTCGGACTGGAAATTCACCCCTCCACTTT
>TRBV11-2|-|-|TRBJ2-2
CASSPLQENTGELFF
TGTGCCAGCAGCCCTCTACAGGAGAACACCGGGGAGCTGTTTTTT
>TRBV29-1|-|-|TRBJ2-7
CSVGETASYEQYF
TGCAGCGTTGGAGAGACAGCCTCCTACGAGCAGTACTTC
>TRBV5-1|-|-|TRBJ1-1
CASTRGSQRNMNTEAFF
TGCGCCAGCACCAGAGGGTCCCAGCGAAACATGAACACTGAAGCTTTCTTT
>TRBV4-3|-|-|TRBJ1-6
CASSQDLGDSLYNSPLHF
TGCGCCAGCAGCCAAGATCTAGGGGATTCTCTTTATAATTCACCCCTCCACTTT
>TRBV5-5|-|-|TRBJ2-3
CASSDSRGIGTDTQYF
TGTGCCAGCAGCGACTCAAGGGGGATTGGAACAGATACGCAGTATTTT
>TRBV12-3/TRBV12-4|-|-|TRBJ2-3
CASSSTGTDTQYF
TGTGCCAGCAGTTCGACTGGCACAGATACGCAGTATTTT
>TRBV24-1|TRBD1|once|TRBJ2-3
CATSDRRDRGLSTDTQYF
TGTGCCACCAGTGACCGGAGGGACAGGGGACTCAGCACAGATACGCAGTATTTT
>TRBV9|TRBD1|-|TRBJ1-1
CASSIGTVTEAFF
TGTGCCAGCAGCATCGGGACAGTCACTGAAGCTTTCTTT
>TRBV25-1|-|few|TRBJ2-1
CASTLELGSYNEQFF
TGTGCCAGCACCCTAGAGCTGGGTTCCTACAATGAGCAGTTCTTC
>TRBV5-1|TRBD1|-|TRBJ1-1
CASSATGRNTEAFF
TGCGCCAGCAGCGCGACAGGGAGGAACACTGAAGCTTTCTTT
>TRBV19|-|-|TRBJ2-7
CASSPRSTGSYEQYF
TGTGCCAGTAGTCCCCGGAGTACAGGGAGTTACGAGCAGTACTTC
>TRBV10-1|TRBD1|-|TRBJ2-5
CASSGQGARRETQYF
TGCGCCAGCAGTGGCCAGGGGGCAAGGAGAGAGACCCAGTACTTC
>TRBV2|-|-|TRBJ1-2
CASSARAGSLSYTF
TGTGCCAGCAGTGCCCGGGCGGGCTCTTTGAGCTACACCTTC
>TRBV5-4|TRBD1|-|TRBJ2-2
CASSHNRGSGELFF
TGTGCCAGCAGCCACAACAGGGGAAGCGGGGAGCTGTTTTTT
>TRBV7-8|TRBD1|few|TRBJ1-3
CASSAHDLGQGIAGNTIYF
TGTGCCAGCAGCGCGCACGACCTGGGACAGGGGATAGCTGGAAACACCATATATTTT
>TRBV6-5|-|-|TRBJ1-2
CASSKQGYGYTF
TGTGCCAGCAGTAAACAGGGATATGGCTACACCTTC
>TRBV7-3|-|once|TRBJ2-5
CASSFDSQETQYF
TGTGCCAGCAGCTTTGACAGTCAAGAGACCCAGTACTTC
>TRBV7-9|TRBD1|-|TRBJ2-1
CASSLWEQGVNEQFF
TGTGCCAGCAGCTTATGGGAACAGGGGGTCAATGAGCAGTTCTTC
>TRBV6-5|-|-|TRBJ2-5
CASGQNREETQYF
TGTGCCAGCGGACAAAACAGGGAAGAGACCCAGTACTTC
>TRBV6-5|-|-|TRBJ1-4
CASRRTVATNEKLFF
TGTGCCAGCAGGCGGACAGTCGCAACTAATGAAAAACTGTTTTTT
>TRBV2|-|once|TRBJ1-3
CASSAGPGNTIYF
TGTGCCAGCAGTGCAGGGCCTGGAAACACCATATATTTT
>TRBV28|-|-|TRBJ2-3
CASRQGGRRTDTQYF
TGTGCCAGCAGGCAGGGGGGCCGTAGAACAGATACGCAGTATTTT
>TRBV7-9|-|-|TRBJ2-7
CASSPTPTEPYEQYF
TGTGCCAGCAGCCCAACCCCGACAGAGCCCTACGAGCAGTACTTC
>TRBV5-1|TRBD1|-|TRBJ2-5
CASSRGQAGQETQYF
TGCGCCAGCAGCCGCGGACAGGCCGGCCAAGAGACCCAGTACTTC
>TRBV28|-|-|TRBJ1-6
CASSFGVYNSPLHF
TGTGCCAGCAGTTTCGGGGTTTATAATTCACCCCTCCACTTT
>TRBV28|TRBD1|-|TRBJ2-1
CASVGGQGVNEQFF
TGTGCCAGCGTGGGGGGACAGGGGGTTAATGAGCAGTTCTTC
>TRBV7-6|-|-|TRBJ2-5
CASSPTGQSQETQYF
TGTGCCAGCAGCCCAACAGGGCAAAGCCAAGAGACCCAGTACTTC
>TRBV10-3|-|once|TRBJ2-6
CAIASGANVLTF
TGTGCCATAGCGTCTGGGGCCAACGTCCTGACTTTC
>TRBV5-1|TRBD1|once|TRBJ2-5
CASSLAPGQLKETQYF
TGCGCCAGCAGCTTGGCCCCGGGACAGCTTAAAGAGACCCAGTACTTC
>TRBV20-1|-|-|TRBJ2-5
CSPEIQETQYF
TGCTCCCCAGAAATCCAAGAGACCCAGTACTTC
>TRBV6-1|-|-|TRBJ2-3
CASSEDRGEGTDTQYF
TGTGCCAGCAGTGAAGATCGGGGTGAGGGCACAGATACGCAGTATTTT
>TRBV25-1|TRBD2|-|TRBJ2-1
CASSGSSGRADEQFF
TGTGCCAGCAGTGGATCTAGCGGGAGGGCGGATGAGCAGTTCTTC
>TRBV19|TRBD2|-|TRBJ2-1
CACSQTGGKAEQFF
TGTGCCTGTAGCCAAACGGGAGGGAAGGCTGAGCAGTTCTTC
>TRBV11-3|-|-|TRBJ2-7
CASSLAHRDGYEQYF
TGTGCCAGCAGCTTAGCTCACAGGGACGGCTACGAGCAGTACTTC
>TRBV6-1|-|once|TRBJ1-2
CASSEGGPYGYTF
TGTGCCAGCAGTGAGGGGGGTCCTTATGGCTACACCTTC
>TRBV27|-|-|TRBJ2-7
CASSFGQGKAYEQYF
TGTGCCAGCAGTTTCGGGCAGGGGAAGGCCTACGAGCAGTACTTC
>TRBV7-9|-|-|TRBJ2-5
CASSPIQGQETQYF
TGTGCCAGCAGCCCGATACAGGGTCAAGAGACCCAGTACTTC
>TRBV6-2/TRBV6-3|-|few|TRBJ2-5
CASSYSPQRVIPQETQYF
TGTGCCAGCAGTTACTCGCCCCAACGGGTGATCCCGCAAGAGACCCAGTACTTC
>TRBV7-9|TRBD1|-|TRBJ2-7
CASSPGSGTVLSYEQYF
TGTGCCAGCAGCCCTGGATCTGGGACAGTCCTTTCCTACGAGCAGTACTTC
>TRBV7-2|-|many|TRBJ2-1
CASSLGSGSYNEQFF
TGTGCCAGCAGCTTAGGATCAGGATCCTACAATGAGCAGTTCTTC
>TRBV7-9|-|-|TRBJ2-3
CASSLTGAQGTDTQYF
TGTGCCAGCAGCTTAACCGGGGCCCAGGGGACAGATACGCAGTATTTT
>TRBV10-2|-|-|TRBJ2-1
CASTVSRTVREQFF
TGCGCCAGCACGGTTAGCCGAACGGTCCGTGAGCAGTTCTTC